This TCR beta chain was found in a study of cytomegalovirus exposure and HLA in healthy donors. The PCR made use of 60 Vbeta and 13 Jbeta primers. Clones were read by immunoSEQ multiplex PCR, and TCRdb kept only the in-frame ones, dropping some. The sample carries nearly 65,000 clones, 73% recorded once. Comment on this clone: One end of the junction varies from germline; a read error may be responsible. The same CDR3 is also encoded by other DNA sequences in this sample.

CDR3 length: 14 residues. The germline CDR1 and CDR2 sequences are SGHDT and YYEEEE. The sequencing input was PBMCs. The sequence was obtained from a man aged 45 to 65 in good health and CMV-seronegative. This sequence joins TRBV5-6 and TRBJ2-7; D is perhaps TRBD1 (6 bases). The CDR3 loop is CASSLLTGTHEQYF. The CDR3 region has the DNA TGCGCCAGCAGCTTGTTAACAGGGACCCACGAGCAGTACTTC.